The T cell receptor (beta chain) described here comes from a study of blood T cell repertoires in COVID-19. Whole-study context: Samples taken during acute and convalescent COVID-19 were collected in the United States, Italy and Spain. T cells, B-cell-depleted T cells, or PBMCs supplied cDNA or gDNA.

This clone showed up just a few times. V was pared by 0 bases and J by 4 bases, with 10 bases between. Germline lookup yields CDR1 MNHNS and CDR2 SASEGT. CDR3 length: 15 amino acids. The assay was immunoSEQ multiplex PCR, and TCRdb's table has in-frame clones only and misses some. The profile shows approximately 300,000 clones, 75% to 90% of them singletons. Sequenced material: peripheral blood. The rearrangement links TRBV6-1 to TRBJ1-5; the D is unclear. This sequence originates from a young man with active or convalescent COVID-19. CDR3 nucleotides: TGTGCCAGCAGTGAAGCCTTACAGAGAAATCAGCCCCAGCATTTT. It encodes CASSEALQRNQPQHF.